The rows below give T cell receptor beta chains drawn from one sample of a study of blood T cell repertoires in COVID-19. TCRdb's copy holds only in-frame clones and misses some; the assay was immunoSEQ multiplex PCR. This table holds more than 250,000 clones, over 70% found once. The material sequenced was peripheral blood. These TCRs come from a woman in her forties or fifties with acute or convalescent COVID-19. Each CDR3 is given with its conserved first and last residue. The D gene is left open where the match is weak. Clone sizes are given selectively: once, few, many, or a class where the clone is expanded.

TRBD2 TRBJ2-6 TRBV5-5 few CASSLREAGANVLTF TGTGCCAGCAGCTTACGGGAGGCTGGGGCCAACGTCCTGACTTTC
- TRBJ1-1 TRBV11-2 - CASSLGSGMNTEAFF TGTGCCAGCAGCTTAGGATCGGGGATGAACACTGAAGCTTTCTTT
TRBD2 TRBJ2-7 TRBV5-1 - CASSQDSSGSSYEQYF TGCGCCAGCAGCCAGGATTCTAGCGGGAGCTCCTACGAGCAGTACTTC
TRBD1 TRBJ1-1 TRBV29-1 - CSPDRAEAFF TGCAGCCCGGACAGGGCTGAAGCTTTCTTT
TRBD1 TRBJ1-1 TRBV25-1 - CASTGGSGGYTEAFF TGTGCCAGTACAGGTGGGTCAGGGGGCTACACTGAAGCTTTCTTT
- TRBJ1-2 TRBV6-2/TRBV6-3 - CASSPARGADSDGYTF TGTGCCAGCAGTCCCGCGCGGGGGGCGGATAGTGATGGCTACACCTTC
- TRBJ1-2 TRBV6-5 - CASSFGQSYGYTF TGTGCCAGCAGTTTTGGACAGTCCTATGGCTACACCTTC
TRBD2 TRBJ2-2 TRBV19 few CASSYGRLTGELFF TGTGCCAGTAGTTACGGGAGGTTGACCGGGGAGCTGTTTTTT
- TRBJ1-2 TRBV19 - CASNGEGNYGYTF TGTGCCAGTAACGGGGAGGGGAACTATGGCTACACCTTC
- TRBJ2-3 TRBV3-1/TRBV3-2 - CASSQDNADTQYF TGTGCCAGCAGCCAGGACAACGCAGATACGCAGTATTTT
TRBD1 TRBJ1-1 TRBV19 - CASSSDGQVAEAFF TGTGCCAGTAGCAGCGACGGACAGGTGGCTGAAGCTTTCTTT
- TRBJ1-1 TRBV5-5 - CASSQLGREEGRDTEAFF TGTGCCAGCAGCCAACTTGGGCGAGAAGAGGGTAGAGACACTGAAGCTTTCTTT
- TRBJ1-1 TRBV29-1 - CSVHIQGNTEAFF TGCAGCGTCCACATACAGGGGAACACTGAAGCTTTCTTT
TRBD1 TRBJ2-2 TRBV11-1 - CASSPGGYTGELFF TGTGCCAGCAGTCCAGGGGGCTACACCGGGGAGCTGTTTTTT
TRBD1 TRBJ1-2 TRBV10-3 - CAISGDWDSTYGYTF TGTGCCATCAGTGGCGATTGGGACAGCACCTATGGCTACACCTTC
TRBD1 TRBJ2-5 TRBV2 - CASSEGYRGAGSETQYF TGTGCCAGCAGTGAAGGATACAGGGGCGCAGGCTCGGAGACCCAGTACTTC
- TRBJ1-1 TRBV20-1 - CSARGTGEAFF TGCAGTGCTAGAGGAACCGGTGAAGCTTTCTTT
- TRBJ2-2 TRBV24-1 - CATSDVDPGHLRPGELFF TGTGCCACCAGTGATGTTGACCCGGGACACCTGAGGCCCGGGGAGCTGTTTTTT
TRBD2 TRBJ2-3 TRBV4-1 - CASSQAGGVPSSTDTQYF TGCGCCAGCAGCCAAGCGGGGGGGGTCCCATCTAGCACAGATACGCAGTATTTT
TRBD2 TRBJ2-1 TRBV18 - CASSPSGGDYNEQFF TGTGCCAGCTCACCGAGCGGGGGGGACTACAATGAGCAGTTCTTC
- TRBJ1-2 TRBV27 - CASSLSRGANYGYTF TGTGCCAGCAGTTTATCCCGGGGGGCGAACTATGGCTACACCTTC
TRBD1 TRBJ1-2 TRBV7-2 - CASSTLGTGGWYGYTF TGTGCCAGCAGCACCCTTGGGACAGGGGGCTGGTATGGCTACACCTTC
- TRBJ1-1 TRBV6-5 - CASSYYRVATEAFF TGTGCCAGCAGTTACTACAGGGTGGCCACTGAAGCTTTCTTT
TRBD1 TRBJ1-1 TRBV5-1 - CASSLVTGNPTEAFF TGCGCCAGCAGCTTGGTGACAGGGAATCCGACTGAAGCTTTCTTT
- TRBJ2-1 TRBV12-5 - CASGFIGEQFF TGTGCTAGTGGTTTTATCGGTGAGCAGTTCTTC
- TRBJ1-1 TRBV4-1 - CASSQDRGEFNAFF TGCGCCAGCAGCCAAGATCGGGGGGAATTTAATGCTTTCTTT
TRBD1 TRBJ1-2 TRBV2 - CASSLGTDYGYTF TGTGCCAGCAGCCTAGGGACAGACTATGGCTACACCTTC
TRBD1 TRBJ2-5 TRBV5-1 - CASSLTGGQETQYF TGCGCCAGCAGCTTAACAGGGGGCCAAGAGACCCAGTACTTC
TRBD2 TRBJ2-4 TRBV7-2 - CASSFRLADVNIQYF TGTGCCAGCAGCTTCCGACTAGCGGACGTAAACATTCAGTACTTC
- TRBJ2-6 TRBV19 - CASIHRQGPGGANVLTF TGTGCCAGTATCCACCGGCAGGGGCCGGGAGGGGCCAACGTCCTGACTTTC
- TRBJ1-5 TRBV6-2/TRBV6-3 - CASSYGRVGQPQHF TGTGCCAGCAGTTACGGTCGGGTTGGTCAGCCCCAGCATTTT
- TRBJ2-1 TRBV7-9 - CASSPNPGEQFF TGTGCCAGCAGCCCAAACCCCGGTGAGCAGTTCTTC
- TRBJ2-2 TRBV20-1 - CSASRDSQSTGELFF TGCAGTGCTAGTCGGGACTCTCAGTCGACCGGGGAGCTGTTTTTT
- TRBJ1-1 TRBV7-2 once CASSLRTGNTEAFF TGTGCCAGCAGCCTCCGGACGGGAAACACTGAAGCTTTCTTT
- TRBJ2-7 TRBV21-1 once CASSRLGTGPFEQYF TGTGCCAGCAGCAGGCTCGGGACAGGGCCCTTTGAGCAGTACTTC
- TRBJ1-2 TRBV3-1/TRBV3-2 - CASTPGTPDIMYGYTF TGTGCCAGCACCCCCGGGACACCAGATATCATGTATGGCTACACCTTC
- TRBJ1-5 TRBV12-5 - CASGLVRGSGDQPQHF TGTGCTAGTGGTTTGGTACGAGGGTCCGGGGATCAGCCCCAGCATTTT